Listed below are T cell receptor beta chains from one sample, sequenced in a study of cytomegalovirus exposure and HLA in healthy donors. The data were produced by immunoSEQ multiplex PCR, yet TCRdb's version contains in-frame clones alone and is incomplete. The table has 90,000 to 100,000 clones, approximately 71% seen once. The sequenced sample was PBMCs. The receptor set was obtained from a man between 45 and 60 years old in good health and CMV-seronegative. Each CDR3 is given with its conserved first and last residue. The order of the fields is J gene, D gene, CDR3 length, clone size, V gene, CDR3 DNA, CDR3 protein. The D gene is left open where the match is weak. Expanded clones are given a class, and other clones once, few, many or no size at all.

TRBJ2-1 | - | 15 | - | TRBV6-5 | TGTGCCAGCAGAGATGTCGGAGGGAGATACAATGAGCAGTTCTTC | CASRDVGGRYNEQFF
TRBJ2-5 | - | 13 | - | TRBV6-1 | TGTGCCAGCAGTCCAGGGCCGGCGCAGACCCAGTACTTC | CASSPGPAQTQYF
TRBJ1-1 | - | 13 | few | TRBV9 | TGTGCCAGCAGCGCCTACCCCGACACTGAAGCTTTCTTT | CASSAYPDTEAFF
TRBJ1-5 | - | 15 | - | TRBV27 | TGTGCCAGCAGCCGGGGGTTTTATAGCAATCAGCCCCAGCATTTT | CASSRGFYSNQPQHF
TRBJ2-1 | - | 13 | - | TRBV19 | TGTGCCAGTACCCCAGGGCAGGGGGGTAGGGAGTTCTTC | CASTPGQGGREFF
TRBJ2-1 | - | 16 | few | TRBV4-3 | TGCGCCAGCAGCCAAGCTCCTCAGGGACACGAAAATGAGCAGTTCTTC | CASSQAPQGHENEQFF
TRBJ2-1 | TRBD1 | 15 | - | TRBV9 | TGTGCCAGCAGCGTAGGACAGGGGGGCTACAATGAGCAGTTCTTC | CASSVGQGGYNEQFF
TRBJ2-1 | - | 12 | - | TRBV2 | TGTGCCAGCAGTCCTACAGACAATGAGCAGTTCTTC | CASSPTDNEQFF
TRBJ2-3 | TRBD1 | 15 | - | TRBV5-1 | TGCGCCAGCAGCGATCGGACAGGGAGCCCGGATACGCAGTATTTT | CASSDRTGSPDTQYF
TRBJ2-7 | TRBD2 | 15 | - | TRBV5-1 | TGCGCCAGCAGCTTTAGCGGGGGGACCTACTACGAGCAGTACTTC | CASSFSGGTYYEQYF
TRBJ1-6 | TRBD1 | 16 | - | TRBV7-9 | TGTGCCAGCCAGGGACAGGGGGCGCGTGGGAATTCACCCCTCCACTTT | CASQGQGARGNSPLHF
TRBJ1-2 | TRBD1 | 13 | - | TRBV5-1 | TGCGCCAGCAGTTGGACAGGGGCGGGTGGCTACACCTTC | CASSWTGAGGYTF
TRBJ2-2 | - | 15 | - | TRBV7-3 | TGTGCCAGCAGCTCTGGCGCCGGGAGCACCGGGGAGCTGTTTTTT | CASSSGAGSTGELFF
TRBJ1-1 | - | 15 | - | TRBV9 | TGTGCCAGCAGCGTAGAACCGGGTCTGAACACTGAAGCTTTCTTT | CASSVEPGLNTEAFF
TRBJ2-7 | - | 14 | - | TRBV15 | TGTGCCACCAGCAGAGATGGCAGGGCCTACGAGCAGTACTTC | CATSRDGRAYEQYF
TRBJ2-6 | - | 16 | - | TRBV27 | TGTGCCAGCAGTTTATCGATACAGGCCCTCGCCAACGTCCTGACTTTC | CASSLSIQALANVLTF
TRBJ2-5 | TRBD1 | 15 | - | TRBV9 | TGTGCCAGCAGCCCATCAGGACAGGGCCAAGAGACCCAGTACTTC | CASSPSGQGQETQYF
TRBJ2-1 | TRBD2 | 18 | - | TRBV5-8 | TGTGCCAGCAGCTTGGGGATTGAGGCTAGCGGGGGTTACAATGAGCAGTTCTTC | CASSLGIEASGGYNEQFF
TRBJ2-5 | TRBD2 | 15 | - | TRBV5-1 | TGCGCCAGCAGCTTGGAAAGCGGGAGGGGTGAGACCCAGTACTTC | CASSLESGRGETQYF
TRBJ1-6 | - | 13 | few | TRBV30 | TGTGCCTGGAGTGTACACTATAATTCACCCCTCCACTTT | CAWSVHYNSPLHF
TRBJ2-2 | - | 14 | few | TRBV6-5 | TGTGCCAGCAGTTACGTCTCGAACACCGGGGAGCTGTTTTTT | CASSYVSNTGELFF
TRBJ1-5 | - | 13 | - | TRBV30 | TGTGCCTGGAGATCCACAGGGAGTCAGCCCCAGCATTTT | CAWRSTGSQPQHF
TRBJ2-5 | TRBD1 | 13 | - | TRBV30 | TGTGCCTGGAGCCGACAGGGGCCAGAGACCCAGTACTTC | CAWSRQGPETQYF
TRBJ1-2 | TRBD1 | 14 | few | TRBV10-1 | TGCGCCAGCCCATGGGACAGGGCTAACTATGGCTACACCTTC | CASPWDRANYGYTF
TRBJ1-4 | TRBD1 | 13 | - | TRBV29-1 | TGCAGCGGTGGACAGGGGTGGAATGAAAAACTGTTTTTT | CSGGQGWNEKLFF
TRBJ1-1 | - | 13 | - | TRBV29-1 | TGCAGCGTTGGCAGGGGTTTGAGAACTGAAGCTTTCTTT | CSVGRGLRTEAFF
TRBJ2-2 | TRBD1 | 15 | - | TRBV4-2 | TGTGCCAGCAGCCCAGGACAGGGGTACACCGGGGAGCTGTTTTTT | CASSPGQGYTGELFF
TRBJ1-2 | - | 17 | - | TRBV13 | TGTGCCAGCAGCTCAAGCTTTCCGACAGGAGGTTACTATGGCTACACCTTC | CASSSSFPTGGYYGYTF
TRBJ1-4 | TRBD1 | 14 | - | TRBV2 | TGTGCCAGCAGTGAACAGGGGGAATATGAAAAACTGTTTTTT | CASSEQGEYEKLFF
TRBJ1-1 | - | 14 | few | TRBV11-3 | TGTGCCAGCAGCTTTATTGGGAGGGGTACTGAAGCTTTCTTT | CASSFIGRGTEAFF
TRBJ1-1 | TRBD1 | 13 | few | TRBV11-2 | TGTGCCAGTGCAGGGGGCTTGGACACTGAAGCTTTCTTT | CASAGGLDTEAFF
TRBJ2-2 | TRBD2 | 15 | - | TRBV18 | TGTGCCAGCTCGCCCGTTCTAGCGGGCACCGGGGAGCTGTTTTTT | CASSPVLAGTGELFF
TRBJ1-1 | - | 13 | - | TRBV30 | TGTGCCTGGAGTGTACGAGGGCCTGGTGAAGCTTTCTTT | CAWSVRGPGEAFF
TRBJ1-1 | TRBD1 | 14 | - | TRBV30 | TGTGCCTGGAGTTTATCACAGGGGTGGACTGAGGCTTTCTTT | CAWSLSQGWTEAFF
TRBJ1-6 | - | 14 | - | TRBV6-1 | TGTGCCAGCAGTCGCGGACAGTCGTCTTCACCCCTCCACTTT | CASSRGQSSSPLHF
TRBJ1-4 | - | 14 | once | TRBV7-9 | TGTGCCAGCAGCACCACACGTGCAGATGAAAAACTGTTTTTT | CASSTTRADEKLFF
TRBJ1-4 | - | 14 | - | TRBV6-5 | TGTGCCAGCAGTTCTAGACAGTATAATGAAAAACTGTTTTTT | CASSSRQYNEKLFF
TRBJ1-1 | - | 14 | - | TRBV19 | TGTGCCAGTAGCCACCTAGGGGCTAACACTGAAGCTTTCTTT | CASSHLGANTEAFF
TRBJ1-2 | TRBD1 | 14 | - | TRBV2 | TGTGCCAGCACTTCCGGGACAGGGCCCTATGGCTACACCTTC | CASTSGTGPYGYTF
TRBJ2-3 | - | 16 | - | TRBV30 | TGTGCCTGGAGCCCTTTGGGCCTATCCACAGCAGATACGCAGTATTTT | CAWSPLGLSTADTQYF
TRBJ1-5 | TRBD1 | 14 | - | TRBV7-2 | TGTGCCAGCAGCTCGACAGGGGGCGGATTGCCCCAGCATTTT | CASSSTGGGLPQHF
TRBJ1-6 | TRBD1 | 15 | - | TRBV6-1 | TGTGCCAGCAGTGAATATGACAGGGGTTATTCACCCCTCCACTTT | CASSEYDRGYSPLHF
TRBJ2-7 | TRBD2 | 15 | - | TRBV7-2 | TGTGCCAGCAGCTCCTCCGGGACTAGCGGGGGTTTTCAGTACTTC | CASSSSGTSGGFQYF